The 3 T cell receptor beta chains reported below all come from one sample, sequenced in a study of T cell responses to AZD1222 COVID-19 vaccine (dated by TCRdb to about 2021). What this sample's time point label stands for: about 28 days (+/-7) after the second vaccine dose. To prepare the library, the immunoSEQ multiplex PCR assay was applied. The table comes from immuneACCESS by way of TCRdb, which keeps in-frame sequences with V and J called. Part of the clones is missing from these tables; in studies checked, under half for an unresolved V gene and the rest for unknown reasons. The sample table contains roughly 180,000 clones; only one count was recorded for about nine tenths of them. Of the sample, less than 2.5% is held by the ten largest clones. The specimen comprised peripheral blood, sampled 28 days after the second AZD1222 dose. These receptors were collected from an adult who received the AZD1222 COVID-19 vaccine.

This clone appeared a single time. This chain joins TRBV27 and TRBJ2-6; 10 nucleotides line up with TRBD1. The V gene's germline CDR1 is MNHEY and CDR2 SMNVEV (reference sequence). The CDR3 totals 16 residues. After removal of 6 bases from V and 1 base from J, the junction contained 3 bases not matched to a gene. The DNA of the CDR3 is TGTGCCAGCAGCTGGGACAGGGGATCTGGGGCCAACGTCCTGACTTTC. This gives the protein CASSWDRGSGANVLTF.

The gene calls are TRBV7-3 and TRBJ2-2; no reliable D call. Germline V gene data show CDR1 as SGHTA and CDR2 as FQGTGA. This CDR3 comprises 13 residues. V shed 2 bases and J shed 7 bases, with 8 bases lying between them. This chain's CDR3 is CASSLEPGGELFF. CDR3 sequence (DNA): TGTGCCAGCAGCTTAGAACCAGGCGGGGAGCTGTTTTTT.

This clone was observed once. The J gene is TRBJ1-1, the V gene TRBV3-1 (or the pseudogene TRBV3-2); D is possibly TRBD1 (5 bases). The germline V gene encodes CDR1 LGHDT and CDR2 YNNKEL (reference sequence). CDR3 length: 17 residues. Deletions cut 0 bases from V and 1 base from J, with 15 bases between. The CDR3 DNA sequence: TGTGCCAGCAGCCAAGACCGGGGGGGGAATCGGAACACTGAAGCTTTCTTT. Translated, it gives CASSQDRGGNRNTEAFF.